A selection of T cell receptor beta chains follows, all from one sample in a study of T-cell reconstitution after alpha-beta-depleted transplantation in children. TCRdb reanalysed the PCR reads using MiXCR and keeps one entry per CDR3 protein. The sample has about 590,000 distinct CDR3 sequences; over 10% are singletons. This sample comprised PBMCs, mostly from graft donor cells, obtained 360 days after TCRalphabeta/CD19-depleted stem cell transplant. Receptors originate from a male patient between 5 and 17 years old who had a stem cell transplant for acute myeloid leukemia, so the T cells may come from the graft donor. The CDR3 runs from the conserved cysteine through the conserved F or W.

TRBV11-1	TRBJ2-5	CASRQGSGYETQYF
TRBV28	TRBJ2-2	CASSFTLGNTGELFF
TRBV19	TRBJ2-1	CASSARDRVYNEQFF
TRBV20-1	TRBJ2-3	CSAPLDGRGVDTQYF
TRBV5-6	TRBJ1-1	CASSLFGMEAFF
TRBV27	TRBJ2-6	CASSPGVSGANVLTF
TRBV7-3	TRBJ2-1	CASSIHSVGEQFF
TRBV28	TRBJ1-2	CASSPQSDYGYTF
TRBV7-2	TRBJ2-5	CASSLGRGWGETQYF
TRBV14	TRBJ2-7	CASSPDRGVLREQYF
TRBV11-2	TRBJ2-3	CASSLDGESTDTQYF
TRBV28	TRBJ1-4	CASSLSGQGGDEKLFF
TRBV11-2	TRBJ2-3	CASSLDRAASSTDTQYF
TRBV7-3	TRBJ2-3	CASSSDVLSTDTQYF
TRBV5-1	TRBJ2-5	CASSAGLAGNHQETQYF